This passage covers 2 T cell receptor beta chains from one sample sequenced in a study of CD8+ T cells in alopecia areata. Treatment here: oral pan-JAK inhibitor, 5-10 mg twice daily. RNA was extracted and reverse transcribed into cDNA as the sequencing template. Profiling relied on immunoSEQ multiplex PCR, and the TCRdb table lists in-frame clones only, not all of them. The repertoire consists of more than 200,000 clones, with over 40% occurring once and the leading ten covering approximately 2.9%. This specimen consisted of CD4+ T cells sorted from blood, obtained around week 37, from a patient treated with tofacitinib. Source of these receptors: a human donor with alopecia areata.

The chain employs TRBV7-2 and TRBJ2-7; 14 bases fit TRBD2. This CDR3 has 16 amino acids. V lost 4 bases to trimming and J lost 5 bases; unmatched junction nucleotides: 7. The V gene's germline CDR1 is SGHTA and CDR2 FQGNSA. CDR3 residues: CASSSVGTSGRNEQYF. The CDR3 coding sequence is TGTGCCAGCAGCTCCGTCGGGACTAGCGGGAGAAACGAGCAGTACTTC.

This clone came up once. The V and J genes are TRBV25-1 and TRBJ2-3; 8 bases agree with TRBD2. The CDR3 spans 16 residues. From germline, CDR1 is MGHDK and CDR2 SYGVNS. J was trimmed by 2 bases and V by 3 bases; bases with no gene match: 7. CDR3 nucleotide sequence: TGTGCCAGCAGTGATCCGAAGCGGGGGTCCACAGATACGCAGTATTTT. Residues: CASSDPKRGSTDTQYF.